This TCR beta chain came from a study of radiotherapy plus CTLA-4 blockade in lung cancer. The CDR3 loop spans 14 amino acids. Between the trimmed V and J ends, which lost 5 bases and 4 bases, there was a span of 14 bases. Germline-derived CDR1 and CDR2 are SGHNT and YENEEA. Here immunoSEQ multiplex PCR was the method, and the copy in TCRdb shows in-frame clones only, minus some. The table includes about 62,000 clones, about 80% detected once. The sequencing here drew on peripheral blood, taken from a patient treated with radiotherapy plus ipilimumab. The chain joins TRBV11-3 to TRBJ1-1; D gene ambiguous. The clonotype was recovered from a human donor with non-small cell lung cancer who had a complete response to radiotherapy plus ipilimumab. The CDR3 DNA reads TGTGCCAGCAGCCCGGAGGTCTTCTCCACTGAAGCTTTCTTT. This gives the protein CASSPEVFSTEAFF.